Only one count was recorded for the clone carrying this T cell receptor (beta chain). Germline V gene data show CDR1 as SGHRS and CDR2 as YFSETQ. V gave up 0 bases and J gave up 0 bases, with 7 bases separating them. CDR3 size: 14 residues. The sample belongs to a study of blood T cell repertoires in COVID-19. Data came from immunoSEQ multiplex PCR; TCRdb stores just in-frame clones and leaves some out. The sample yields some 200,000 clones, under 85% seen once. The receptor's source is a woman aged 40-49 years with acute or convalescent COVID-19. The material sequenced was peripheral blood. The chain carries TRBV5-1 and TRBJ2-7; no reliable D call. For the CDR3, the DNA is TGCGCCAGCAGCTTGGAACAAAACTCCTACGAGCAGTACTTC. It specifies CASSLEQNSYEQYF.